Many counts were recorded for the clone carrying this TCR beta chain. What it recognizes is unknown. TCRdb re-called the RACE reads through MiXCR, storing one row per CDR3 protein. The data show approximately 50,000 distinct CDR3 sequences, 11% seen once. The time point denotes: pre-sensitization, week 0. The treatment: therapeutic diphenylcyclopropenone sensitization with weekly scalp DPC. The record originates from a study of human T cells and chemical hapten exposure. Study information: Patients received weekly diphenylcyclopropenone doses to the scalp throughout the approximately 25-week study. Patients, a majority of them female, were diagnosed with alopecia areata, totalis or universalis. The study, taken as a whole, reports: Sensitizing to DPC left TCRs with a frequency above 1 in 1000 unaltered. It should be noted that donors had alopecia, so their immune response may differ from healthy people's.

The receptor's source is a middle-aged woman with alopecia areata. Some clones in this sample may be carry-over from other donors' samples. Sequenced material: whole blood, taken in connection with sensitization to the hapten diphenylcyclopropenone (DPC).

The CDR3 spells CASSFPLGGSSYNEQFF. The CDR3 coding sequence is TGTGCCAGCAGTTTCCCTTTAGGGGGAAGCTCCTACAATGAGCAGTTCTTC. The chain employs TRBV6-6 and TRBJ2-1, with D possibly TRBD1 on 6 matching bases. The V and J ends lost 4 bases and 0 bases respectively, with 16 bases between them. The germline CDR1 and CDR2 sequences are MNHNY and SVGAGI (reference sequence). This CDR3 is built from 17 residues.